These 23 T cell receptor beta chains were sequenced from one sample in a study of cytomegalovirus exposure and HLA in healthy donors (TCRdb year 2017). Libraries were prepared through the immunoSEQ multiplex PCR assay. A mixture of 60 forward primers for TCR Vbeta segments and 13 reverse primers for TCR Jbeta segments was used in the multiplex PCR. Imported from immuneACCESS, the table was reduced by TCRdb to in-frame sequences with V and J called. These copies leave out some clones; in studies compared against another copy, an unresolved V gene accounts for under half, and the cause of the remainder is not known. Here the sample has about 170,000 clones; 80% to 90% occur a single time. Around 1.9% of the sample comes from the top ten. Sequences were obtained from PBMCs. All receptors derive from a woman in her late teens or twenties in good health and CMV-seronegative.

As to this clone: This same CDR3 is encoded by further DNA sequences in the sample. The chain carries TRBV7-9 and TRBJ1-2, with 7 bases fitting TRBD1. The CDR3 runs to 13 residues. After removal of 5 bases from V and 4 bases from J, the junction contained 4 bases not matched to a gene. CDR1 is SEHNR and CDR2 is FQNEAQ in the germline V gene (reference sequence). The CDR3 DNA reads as TGTGCCAGCAGCCGACAGGGAGGCTATGGCTACACCTTC. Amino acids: CASSRQGGYGYTF.

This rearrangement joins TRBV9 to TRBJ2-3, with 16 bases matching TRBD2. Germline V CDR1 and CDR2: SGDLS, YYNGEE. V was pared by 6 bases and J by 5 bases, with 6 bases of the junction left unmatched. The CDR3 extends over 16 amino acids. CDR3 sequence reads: CASTPGLAGGRDTQYF. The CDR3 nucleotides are TGTGCCAGCACCCCGGGACTAGCGGGGGGGCGAGATACGCAGTATTTT. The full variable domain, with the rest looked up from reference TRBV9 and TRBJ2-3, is DSGVTQTPKHLITATGQRVTLRCSPRSGDLSVYWYQQSLDQGLQFLIQYYNGEERAKGNILERFSAQQFPDLHSELNLSSLELGDSALYFCASTPGLAGGRDTQYFGPGTRLTVL.

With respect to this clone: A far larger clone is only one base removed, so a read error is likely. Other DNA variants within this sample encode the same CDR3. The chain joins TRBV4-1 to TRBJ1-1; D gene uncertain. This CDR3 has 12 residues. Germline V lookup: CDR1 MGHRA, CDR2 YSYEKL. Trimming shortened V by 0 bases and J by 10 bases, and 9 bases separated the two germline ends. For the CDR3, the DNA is TGCGCCAGCAGCCAAGATATGGGAGGAGCTTTCTTT. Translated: CASSQDMGGAFF.

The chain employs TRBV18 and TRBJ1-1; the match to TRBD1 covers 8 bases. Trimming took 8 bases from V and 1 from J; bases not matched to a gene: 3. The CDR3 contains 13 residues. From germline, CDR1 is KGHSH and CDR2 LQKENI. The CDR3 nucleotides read TGTGCCAGCGACACAGGGGGGAACACTGAAGCTTTCTTT. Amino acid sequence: CASDTGGNTEAFF.

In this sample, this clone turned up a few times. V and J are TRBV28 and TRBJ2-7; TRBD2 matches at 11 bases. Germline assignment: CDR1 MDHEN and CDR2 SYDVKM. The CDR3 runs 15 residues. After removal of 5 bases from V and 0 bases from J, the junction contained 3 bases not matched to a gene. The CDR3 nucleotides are TGTGCCAGCAGTGCCGGGACTAGCGGCTCCTACGAGCAGTACTTC. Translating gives CASSAGTSGSYEQYF.

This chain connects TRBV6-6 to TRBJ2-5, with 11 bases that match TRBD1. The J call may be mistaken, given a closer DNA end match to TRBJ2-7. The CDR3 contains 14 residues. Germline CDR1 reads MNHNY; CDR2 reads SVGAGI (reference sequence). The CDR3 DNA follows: TGTGCCAGCCACGCCGGGACAGGGGGCTACGAGCAGTACTTC. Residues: CASHAGTGGYEQYF.

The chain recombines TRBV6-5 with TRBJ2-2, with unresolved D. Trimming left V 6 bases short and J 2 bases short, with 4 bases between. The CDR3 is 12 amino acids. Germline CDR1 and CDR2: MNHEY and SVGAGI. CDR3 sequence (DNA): TGTGCCAGCAGGGCCAACACCGGGGAGCTGTTTTTT. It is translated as CASRANTGELFF.

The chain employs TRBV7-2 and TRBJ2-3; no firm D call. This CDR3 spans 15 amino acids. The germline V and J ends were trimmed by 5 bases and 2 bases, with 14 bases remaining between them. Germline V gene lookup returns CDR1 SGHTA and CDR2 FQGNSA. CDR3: CASSHIDDSTDTQYF. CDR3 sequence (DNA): TGTGCCAGCAGCCATATTGACGACTCCACAGATACGCAGTATTTT.

The CDR3 DNA is TGTGCCAGCAGTTCGGTAGGACTAGCGGGGGACTCCTACGAGCAGTACTTC. Protein product: CASSSVGLAGDSYEQYF. The chain uses TRBV27 and TRBJ2-5, with TRBD2 identical over 13 bases. The DNA end lines up better with TRBJ2-7; the J call may be wrong. The CDR3 is made up of 17 amino acids. Germline V CDR1 and CDR2: MNHEY, SMNVEV (reference sequence).

The CDR3 spells CAGRTGSSYEQYF. CDR3 in DNA: TGTGCCGGACGGACAGGGAGCTCCTACGAGCAGTACTTC. V is TRBV2 and J is TRBJ2-7; 8 bases match TRBD1. This CDR3 comprises 13 residues. The V and J ends lost 11 bases and 0 bases, in that order; junction bases with no gene match: 6. The V gene's germline CDR1 is SNHLY and CDR2 FYNNEI.

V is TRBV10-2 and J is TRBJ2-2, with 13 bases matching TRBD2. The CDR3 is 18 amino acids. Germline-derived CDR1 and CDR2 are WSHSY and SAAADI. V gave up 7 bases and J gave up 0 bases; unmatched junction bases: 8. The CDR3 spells CASTAWTSGGTNTGELFF. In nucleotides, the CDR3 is TGCGCCAGCACGGCCTGGACTAGCGGGGGAACGAACACCGGGGAGCTGTTTTTT.

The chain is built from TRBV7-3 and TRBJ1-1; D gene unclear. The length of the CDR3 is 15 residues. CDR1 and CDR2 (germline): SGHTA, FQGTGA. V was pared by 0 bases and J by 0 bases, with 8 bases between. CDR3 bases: TGTGCCAGCAGCTTAACTAGCCTTTTGAACACTGAAGCTTTCTTT. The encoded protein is CASSLTSLLNTEAFF. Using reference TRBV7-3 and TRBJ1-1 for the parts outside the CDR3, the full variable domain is GAGVSQTPSNKVTEKGKYVELRCDPISGHTALYWYRQSLGQGPEFLIYFQGTGAADDSGLPNDRFFAVRPEGSVSTLKIQRTERGDSAVYLCASSLTSLLNTEAFFGQGTRLTVV.

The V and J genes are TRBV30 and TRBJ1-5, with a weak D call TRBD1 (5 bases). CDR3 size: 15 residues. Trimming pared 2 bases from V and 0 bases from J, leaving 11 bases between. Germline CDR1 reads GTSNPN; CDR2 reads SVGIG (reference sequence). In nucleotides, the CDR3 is TGTGCCTGGAGTATCGGGGGAAGTAGCAATCAGCCCCAGCATTTT. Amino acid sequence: CAWSIGGSSNQPQHF.

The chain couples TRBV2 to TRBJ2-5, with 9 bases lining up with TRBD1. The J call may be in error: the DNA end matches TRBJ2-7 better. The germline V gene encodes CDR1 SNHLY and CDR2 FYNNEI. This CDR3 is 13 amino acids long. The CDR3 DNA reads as TGTGCCAGCAGAGAGGGACAGGGCTACGAGCAGTACTTC. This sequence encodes CASREGQGYEQYF.

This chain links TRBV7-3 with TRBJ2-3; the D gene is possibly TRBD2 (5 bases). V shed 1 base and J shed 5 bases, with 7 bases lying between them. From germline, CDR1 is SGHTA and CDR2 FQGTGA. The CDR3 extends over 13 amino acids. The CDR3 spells CASSLRERDTQYF. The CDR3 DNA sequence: TGTGCCAGCAGCTTAAGGGAGAGAGATACGCAGTATTTT.

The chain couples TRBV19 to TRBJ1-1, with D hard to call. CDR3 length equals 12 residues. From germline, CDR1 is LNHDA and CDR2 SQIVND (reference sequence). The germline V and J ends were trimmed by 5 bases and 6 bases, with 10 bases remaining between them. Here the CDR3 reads CASSLGSAEAFF. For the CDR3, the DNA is TGTGCCAGTAGTCTTGGCTCCGCTGAAGCTTTCTTT.

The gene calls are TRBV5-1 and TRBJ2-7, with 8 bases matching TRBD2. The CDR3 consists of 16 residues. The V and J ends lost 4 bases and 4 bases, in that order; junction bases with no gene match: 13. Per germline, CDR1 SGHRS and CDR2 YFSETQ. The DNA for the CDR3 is TGCGCCAGCAGCCAAAATCTAGCGGGTAGTGTTTACGAGCAGTACTTC. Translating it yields CASSQNLAGSVYEQYF.

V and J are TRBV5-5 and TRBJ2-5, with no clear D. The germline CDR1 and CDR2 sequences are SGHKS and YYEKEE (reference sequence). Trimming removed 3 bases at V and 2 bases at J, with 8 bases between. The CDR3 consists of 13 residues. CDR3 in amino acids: CASSSRYQETQYF. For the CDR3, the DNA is TGTGCCAGCAGCTCCCGTTATCAAGAGACCCAGTACTTC.

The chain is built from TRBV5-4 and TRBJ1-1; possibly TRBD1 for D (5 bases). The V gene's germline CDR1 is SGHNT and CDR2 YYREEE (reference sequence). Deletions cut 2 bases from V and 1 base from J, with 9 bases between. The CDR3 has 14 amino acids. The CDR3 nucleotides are TGTGCCAGCAGCTTTGGGCAGGGGAACACTGAAGCTTTCTTT. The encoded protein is CASSFGQGNTEAFF.

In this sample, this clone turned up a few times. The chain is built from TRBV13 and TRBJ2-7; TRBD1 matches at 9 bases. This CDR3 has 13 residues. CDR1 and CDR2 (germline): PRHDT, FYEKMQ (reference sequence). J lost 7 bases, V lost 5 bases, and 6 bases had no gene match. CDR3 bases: TGTGCCAGCAGCCTACAGGGGGCAGGGGAGCAGTACTTC. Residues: CASSLQGAGEQYF.

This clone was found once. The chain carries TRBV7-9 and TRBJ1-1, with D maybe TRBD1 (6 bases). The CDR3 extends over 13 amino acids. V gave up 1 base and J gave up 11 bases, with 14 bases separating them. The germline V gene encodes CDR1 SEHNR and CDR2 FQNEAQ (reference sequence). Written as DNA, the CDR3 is TGTGCCAGCAGCTTAGGGGTACAGGGTTCGGCTTTCTTT. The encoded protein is CASSLGVQGSAFF.

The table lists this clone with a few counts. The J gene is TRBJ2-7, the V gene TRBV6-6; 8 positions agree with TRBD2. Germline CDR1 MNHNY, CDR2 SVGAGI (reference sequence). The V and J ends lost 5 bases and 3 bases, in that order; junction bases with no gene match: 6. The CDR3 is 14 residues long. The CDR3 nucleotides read TGTGCCAGCAGTCCCCTAGCGGGCTACTACGAGCAGTACTTC. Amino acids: CASSPLAGYYEQYF.

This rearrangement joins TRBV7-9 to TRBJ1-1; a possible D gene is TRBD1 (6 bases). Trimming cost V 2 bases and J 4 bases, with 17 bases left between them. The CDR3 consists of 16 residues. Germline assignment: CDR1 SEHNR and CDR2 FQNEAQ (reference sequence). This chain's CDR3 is CASSLSQGHLGTEAFF. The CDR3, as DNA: TGTGCCAGCAGCTTAAGTCAGGGGCACCTGGGCACTGAAGCTTTCTTT. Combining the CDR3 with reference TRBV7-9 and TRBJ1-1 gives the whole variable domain DTGVSQNPRHKITKRGQNVTFRCDPISEHNRLYWYRQTLGQGPEFLTYFQNEAQLEKSRLLSDRFSAERPKGSFSTLEIQRTEQGDSAMYLCASSLSQGHLGTEAFFGQGTRLTVV.